This TCR beta chain was recorded in a study of identical twins. Study results and limitations: Out-of-frame alpha sequences shared by twins showed excess low generation probability.

V lost 6 bases, J lost 5 bases, and 12 bases stayed unmatched. The CDR3 totals 16 residues. Germline V gene data show CDR1 as MNHNS and CDR2 as SASEGT. Remarks on this clonotype: The antigen is not known.

Each cDNA held unique molecular identifiers, and template switching gave it a universal primer site. TCRdb reanalysed the 5' RACE reads using MiXCR and keeps one entry per CDR3 protein. The sample holds hundreds of thousands of distinct CDR3 sequences; 8.6% are singletons and the top ten take 0.8% to 1%. The same data also contributed to another study, on yellow fever vaccine responses in identical twins. That investigation notes: Twins' vaccine T cell responses were reported to seem partly convergent and partly personalized.

Sequencing was performed on PBMCs. This sequence originates from a woman younger than 30 in good health. This sequence joins TRBV6-1 and TRBJ2-2; 7 bases are a match to TRBD2. CDR3 in amino acids: CASSGEGSESTGELFF. The DNA of the CDR3 is TGTGCCAGCAGCGGGGAGGGGTCTGAGTCGACCGGGGAGCTGTTTTTT.